The clone carrying this TCR beta chain turned up a few times. As yet, its antigen is unknown. The data stem from a study of vaccination and CD4 T cells after COVID-19. As for treatment: roughly nine-day PBMC culture with coronavirus spike peptide pools or control peptides (ViraFEST assay). The Oncomine TCR Beta short-read assay sequenced DNA from cultured CD4+ T cells. Genomic DNA was extracted from cultured CD4+ T cells. TCRdb used MiXCR to reprocess the PCR reads, holding one entry per CDR3 protein. The sample gives tens of thousands of distinct CDR3 sequences, around two fifths of which show up once; roughly 19% is in the top ten. V lost 2 bases and J lost 6, with 13 bases in between. Looked up from germline, CDR1 is MNHEY and CDR2 is SMNVEV (reference sequence). CDR3 length: 15 residues.

This clonotype was obtained from a human donor who received a COVID-19 vaccine. This material consisted of CD4+ T cells from blood, cultured in vitro, taken before SARS-CoV-2 vaccination. This chain connects TRBV27 to TRBJ2-2; D is ambiguous. Written as DNA, the CDR3 is TGTGCCAGCAGTTTAAGTTTAGGGTTATCCGGGGAGCTGTTTTTT. As protein: CASSLSLGLSGELFF.